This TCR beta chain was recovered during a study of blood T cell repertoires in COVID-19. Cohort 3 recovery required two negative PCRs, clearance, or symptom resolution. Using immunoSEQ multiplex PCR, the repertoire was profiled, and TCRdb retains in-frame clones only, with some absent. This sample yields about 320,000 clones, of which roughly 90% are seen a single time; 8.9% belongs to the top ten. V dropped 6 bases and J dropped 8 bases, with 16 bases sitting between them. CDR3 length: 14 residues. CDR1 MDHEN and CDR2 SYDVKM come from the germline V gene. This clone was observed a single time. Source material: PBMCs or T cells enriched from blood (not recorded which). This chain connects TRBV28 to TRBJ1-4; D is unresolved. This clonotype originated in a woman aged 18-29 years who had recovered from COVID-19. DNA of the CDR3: TGTGCCAGCAGCCCATGGGGAGTTGGCGAAAAACTGTTTTTT. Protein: CASSPWGVGEKLFF.